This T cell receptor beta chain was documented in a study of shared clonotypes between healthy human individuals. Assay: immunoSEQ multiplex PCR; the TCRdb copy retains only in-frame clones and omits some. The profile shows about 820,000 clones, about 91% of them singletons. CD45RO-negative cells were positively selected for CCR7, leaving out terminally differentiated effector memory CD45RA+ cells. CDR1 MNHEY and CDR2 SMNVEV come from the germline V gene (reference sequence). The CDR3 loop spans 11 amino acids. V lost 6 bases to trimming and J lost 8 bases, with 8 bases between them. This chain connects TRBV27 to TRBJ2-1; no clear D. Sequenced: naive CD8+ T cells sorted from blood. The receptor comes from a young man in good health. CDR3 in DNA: TGTGCCAGCAGCCGATACGATGAGCAGTTCTTC. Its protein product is CASSRYDEQFF.